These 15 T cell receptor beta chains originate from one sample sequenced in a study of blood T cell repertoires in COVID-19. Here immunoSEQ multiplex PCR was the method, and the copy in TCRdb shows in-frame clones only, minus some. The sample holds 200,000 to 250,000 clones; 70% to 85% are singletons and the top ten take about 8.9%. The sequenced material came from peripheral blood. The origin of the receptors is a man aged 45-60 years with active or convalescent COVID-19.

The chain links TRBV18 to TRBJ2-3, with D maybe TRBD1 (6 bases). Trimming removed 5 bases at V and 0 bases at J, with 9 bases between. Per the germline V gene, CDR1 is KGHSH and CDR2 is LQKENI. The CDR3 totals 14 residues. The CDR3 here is CASSGQSSTDTQYF. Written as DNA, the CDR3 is TGTGCCAGCTCAGGACAGTCTAGCACAGATACGCAGTATTTT. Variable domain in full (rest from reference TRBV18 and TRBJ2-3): NAGVMQNPRHLVRRRGQEARLRCSPMKGHSHVYWYRQLPEEGLKFMVYLQKENIIDESGMPKERFSAEFPKEGPSILRIQQVVRGDSAAYFCASSGQSSTDTQYFGPGTRLTVL.

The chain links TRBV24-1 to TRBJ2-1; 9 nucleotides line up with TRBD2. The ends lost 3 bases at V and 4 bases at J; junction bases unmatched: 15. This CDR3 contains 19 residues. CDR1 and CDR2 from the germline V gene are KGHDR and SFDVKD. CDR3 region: CATSDITGRGAGGYNEQFF. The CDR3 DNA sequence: TGTGCCACCAGTGATATAACTGGTAGAGGGGCGGGAGGGTACAATGAGCAGTTCTTC.

CDR3 DNA sequence: TGTGCCAGCATTGGCGCTAGCTCCTACAATGAGCAGTTCTTC. Residues: CASIGASSYNEQFF. The chain employs TRBV2 and TRBJ2-1; D is unresolved. The germline V gene has CDR1 SNHLY and CDR2 FYNNEI. Trimming stripped 7 bases from V and 0 bases from J, with 10 bases between. This CDR3 has 14 residues.

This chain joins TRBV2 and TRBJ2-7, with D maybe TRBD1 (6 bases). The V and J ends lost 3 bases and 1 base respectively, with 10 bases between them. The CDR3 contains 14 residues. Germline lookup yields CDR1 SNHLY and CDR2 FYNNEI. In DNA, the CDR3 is TGTGCCAGCAGTGACGGCGGACAGTCCTACGAGCAGTACTTC. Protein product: CASSDGGQSYEQYF.

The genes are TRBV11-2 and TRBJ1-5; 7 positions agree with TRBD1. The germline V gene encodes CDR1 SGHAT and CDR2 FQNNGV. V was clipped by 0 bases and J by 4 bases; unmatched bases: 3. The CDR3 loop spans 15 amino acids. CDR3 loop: CASSLEQGWNQPQHF. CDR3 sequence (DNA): TGTGCCAGCAGCTTAGAACAGGGGTGGAATCAGCCCCAGCATTTT.

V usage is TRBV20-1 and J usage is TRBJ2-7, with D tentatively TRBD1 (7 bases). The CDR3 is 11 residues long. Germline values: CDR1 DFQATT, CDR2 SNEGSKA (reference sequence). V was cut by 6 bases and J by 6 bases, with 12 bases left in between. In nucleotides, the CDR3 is TGCAGTGCCTCAGGGGGGAGCGAGCAGTACGTC. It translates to CSASGGSEQYV.

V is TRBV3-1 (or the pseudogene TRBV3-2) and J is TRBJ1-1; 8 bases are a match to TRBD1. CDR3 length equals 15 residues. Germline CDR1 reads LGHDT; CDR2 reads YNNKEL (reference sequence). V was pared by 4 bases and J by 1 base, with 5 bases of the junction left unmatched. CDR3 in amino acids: CASSRIGTGNTEAFF. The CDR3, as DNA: TGTGCCAGCAGCCGAATAGGGACAGGGAACACTGAAGCTTTCTTT.

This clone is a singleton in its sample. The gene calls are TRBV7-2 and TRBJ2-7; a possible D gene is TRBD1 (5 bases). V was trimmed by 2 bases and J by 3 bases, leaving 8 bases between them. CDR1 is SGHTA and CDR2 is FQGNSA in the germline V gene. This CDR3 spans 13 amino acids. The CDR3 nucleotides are TGTGCCAGCAGCTTATCCCAGGGCTACGAGCAGTACTTC. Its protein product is CASSLSQGYEQYF.

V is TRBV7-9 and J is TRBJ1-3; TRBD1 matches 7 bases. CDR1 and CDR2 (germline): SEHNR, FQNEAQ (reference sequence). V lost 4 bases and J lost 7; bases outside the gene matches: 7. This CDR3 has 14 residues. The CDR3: CASSSTGERNTIYF. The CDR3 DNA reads TGTGCCAGCAGCTCTACAGGGGAGCGGAACACCATATATTTT.

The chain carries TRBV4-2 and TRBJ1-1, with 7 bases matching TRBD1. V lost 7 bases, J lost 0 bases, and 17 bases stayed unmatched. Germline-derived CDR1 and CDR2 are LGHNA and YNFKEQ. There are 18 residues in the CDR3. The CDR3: CASTRKGGTGAMNTEAFF. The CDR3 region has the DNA TGTGCCAGCACTCGAAAAGGGGGAACAGGGGCCATGAACACTGAAGCTTTCTTT.

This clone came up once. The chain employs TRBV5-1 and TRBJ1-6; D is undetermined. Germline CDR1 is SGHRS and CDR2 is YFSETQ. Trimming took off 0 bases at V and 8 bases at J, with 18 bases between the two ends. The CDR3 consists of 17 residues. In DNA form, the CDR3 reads TGCGCCAGCAGCTTGGCCGGAGGGTTCTATGTCGATTCACCCCTCCACTTT. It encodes CASSLAGGFYVDSPLHF.

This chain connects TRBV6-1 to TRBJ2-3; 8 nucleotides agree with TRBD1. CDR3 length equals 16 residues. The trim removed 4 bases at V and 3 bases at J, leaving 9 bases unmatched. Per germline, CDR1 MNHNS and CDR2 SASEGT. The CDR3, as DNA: TGTGCCAGCAGTGCAGACAGGGGTTGGGGAACAGATACGCAGTATTTT. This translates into CASSADRGWGTDTQYF.

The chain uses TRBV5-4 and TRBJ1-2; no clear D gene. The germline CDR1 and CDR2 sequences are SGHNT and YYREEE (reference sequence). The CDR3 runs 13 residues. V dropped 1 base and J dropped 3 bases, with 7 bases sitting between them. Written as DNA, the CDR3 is TGTGCCAGCAGCTTGAGCGATGACTATGGCTACACCTTC. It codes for CASSLSDDYGYTF.

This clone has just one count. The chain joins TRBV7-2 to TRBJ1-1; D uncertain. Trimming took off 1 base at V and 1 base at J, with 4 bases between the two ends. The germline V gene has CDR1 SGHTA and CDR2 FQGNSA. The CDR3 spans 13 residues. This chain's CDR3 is CASSLDQNTEAFF. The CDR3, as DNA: TGTGCCAGCAGCTTAGATCAGAACACTGAAGCTTTCTTT. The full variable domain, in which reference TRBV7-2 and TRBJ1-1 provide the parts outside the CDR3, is GAGVSQSPSNKVTEKGKDVELRCDPISGHTALYWYRQSLGQGLEFLIYFQGNSAPDKSGLPSDRFSAERTGGSVSTLTIQRTQQEDSAVYLCASSLDQNTEAFFGQGTRLTVV.

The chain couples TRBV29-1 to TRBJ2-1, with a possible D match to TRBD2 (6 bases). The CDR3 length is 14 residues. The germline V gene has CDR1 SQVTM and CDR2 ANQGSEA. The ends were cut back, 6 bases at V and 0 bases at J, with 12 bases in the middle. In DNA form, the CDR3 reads TGCAGCGTAAGTAGCGGCAGCTCCTACAATGAGCAGTTCTTC. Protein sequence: CSVSSGSSYNEQFF.